This section outlines one TCR beta chain sequence together with its context. What it binds is unknown. The CDR3 is 16 amino acids. CDR1 and CDR2 (germline): MNHNS, SASEGT. V shed 0 bases and J 8 bases; nucleotides not matched to a gene: 8. The PCR had 60 Vbeta and 13 Jbeta primers. Authors' methods: Later reanalysis found 70 million to 95 million unique TCR beta chains, approximately 11 million of them shared. The protocol was immunoSEQ multiplex PCR, while the TCRdb copy is restricted to in-frame clones and leaves out a portion. The V and J calls and clone size are taken from that table; D and trimming were inferred from the DNA. The repertoire consists of around 130,000 clones, with 65% to 85% occurring once and the leading ten covering less than 2%. This sample is drawn from a study of cytomegalovirus exposure and HLA in healthy donors. About the research overall: From 170 million or so T cells, an earlier analysis saw 120 million or so unique TCR beta sequences.

Overall study findings and caveats: The majority of TCR sequences were rare, yet some public TCRs appeared in many donors. The investigators catalogued 160 or so TCR beta chains as cytomegalovirus-associated.

The TCR originated in a woman aged 18 to 35 in good health and CMV-seronegative. The rearrangement joins TRBV6-1 to TRBJ2-3; 10 bases align to TRBD1. What was sequenced was PBMCs. In DNA form, the CDR3 reads TGTGCCAGCAGTGAAGCGGGGGACAGGGGTATGGGTACGCAGTATTTT. Translating it yields CASSEAGDRGMGTQYF.